Included here is one T cell receptor beta chain sequence, with context. Original data processing: From reference gene primer amplification, estimates of nucleated cell counts were derived. Only in-frame clones appear in the TCRdb table, and some are missing; sequencing was by immunoSEQ multiplex PCR. V and J calls and clone size are given by that table; D and trimming were obtained from the DNA. Of under 75,000 clones in the sample, around 90% were seen once. This record comes from a study of blood T cell repertoires in COVID-19. About the study: Specimens from acute and convalescent COVID-19 originated in the United States, Italy and Spain. Sources were T cells, B-cell-depleted T cells, or PBMCs; the material itself was cDNA or gDNA.

V lost 1 base and J lost 4, with 7 bases in between. The germline gives CDR1 SEHNR, CDR2 FQNEAQ (reference sequence). The CDR3 contains 13 residues. The sequencing input was peripheral blood. The source is a man aged 45 to 65 with active COVID-19. The chain links TRBV7-9 to TRBJ1-2; D gene uncertain. The CDR3 coding sequence is TGTGCCAGCAGCTTAGGGCGGTTCTATGGCTACACCTTC. It codes for CASSLGRFYGYTF.